The rows below give T cell receptor beta chains drawn from one sample of a study of coeliac disease. Profiling relied on immunoSEQ multiplex PCR, and the TCRdb table lists in-frame clones only, not all of them. The data contain under 8,500 clones, around 65% of them seen just once; the ten biggest clones take up about 6.7%. The sequencing input was lamina propria lymphocytes from the gut. The receptors were sampled from a man aged 50 or older with active celiac disease. Both conserved end residues are part of each CDR3. Fields, in order: V gene, J gene, D gene, clone size, CDR3 protein, CDR3 DNA. The D gene is left open where the match is weak. Expanded clones get a size class; other rows say once, few or many, or leave the size out.

v_call: TRBV2; j_call: TRBJ2-1; d_call: TRBD1; clone_size: -; cdr3_aa: CASSGTGEHEQFF; cdr3_nt: TGTGCCAGCAGTGGGACAGGGGAACATGAGCAGTTCTTC
v_call: TRBV5-5; j_call: TRBJ1-6; d_call: -; clone_size: -; cdr3_aa: CASSWRGSNYNSPLHF; cdr3_nt: TGTGCCAGCAGCTGGCGGGGCAGCAATTATAATTCACCCCTCCACTTT
v_call: TRBV7-8; j_call: TRBJ2-4; d_call: -; clone_size: once; cdr3_aa: CASSPGTLAKNIQYF; cdr3_nt: TGTGCCAGCAGCCCCGGGACTTTAGCCAAAAACATTCAGTACTTC
v_call: TRBV19; j_call: TRBJ1-2; d_call: -; clone_size: -; cdr3_aa: CASSIDSGVNYGYTF; cdr3_nt: TGTGCCAGTAGTATAGATTCTGGAGTTAACTATGGCTACACCTTC
v_call: TRBV15; j_call: TRBJ2-3; d_call: -; clone_size: -; cdr3_aa: CATSPGESGTDTQYF; cdr3_nt: TGTGCCACCAGTCCAGGGGAGTCGGGCACAGATACGCAGTATTTT
v_call: TRBV7-6; j_call: TRBJ2-6; d_call: -; clone_size: -; cdr3_aa: CASSFGPGANVLTF; cdr3_nt: TGTGCCAGCAGCTTTGGCCCTGGGGCCAACGTCCTGACTTTC
v_call: TRBV6-5; j_call: TRBJ2-7; d_call: -; clone_size: -; cdr3_aa: CASSYSSVYEQYF; cdr3_nt: TGTGCCAGCAGTTACTCTTCGGTTTACGAGCAGTACTTC
v_call: TRBV28; j_call: TRBJ2-5; d_call: TRBD2; clone_size: few; cdr3_aa: CASSKRGGRETQYF; cdr3_nt: TGTGCCAGCAGCAAGCGGGGGGGGCGGGAGACCCAGTACTTC
v_call: TRBV5-4; j_call: TRBJ2-1; d_call: TRBD2; clone_size: -; cdr3_aa: CASSETSGGYFYNEQFF; cdr3_nt: TGTGCCAGCAGCGAAACTAGCGGGGGCTACTTCTACAATGAGCAGTTCTTC
v_call: TRBV29-1; j_call: TRBJ2-1; d_call: TRBD2; clone_size: -; cdr3_aa: CSVGTSGNEQFF; cdr3_nt: TGCAGCGTGGGGACTAGCGGAAATGAGCAGTTCTTC
v_call: TRBV4-1; j_call: TRBJ1-5; d_call: -; clone_size: -; cdr3_aa: CASSQGLGDQPQHF; cdr3_nt: TGCGCCAGCAGCCAAGGTTTAGGAGATCAGCCCCAGCATTTT
v_call: TRBV19; j_call: TRBJ1-5; d_call: TRBD1; clone_size: -; cdr3_aa: CASSGDRGSNQPQHF; cdr3_nt: TGTGCCAGTAGTGGGGACAGGGGAAGCAATCAGCCCCAGCATTTT
v_call: TRBV6-5; j_call: TRBJ2-7; d_call: TRBD1; clone_size: -; cdr3_aa: CASSYGTGSTYEQYF; cdr3_nt: TGTGCCAGCAGCTACGGGACAGGGAGCACTTACGAGCAGTACTTC
v_call: TRBV2; j_call: TRBJ2-1; d_call: -; clone_size: -; cdr3_aa: CASTQTDYNEQFF; cdr3_nt: TGTGCCAGCACCCAAACTGACTACAATGAGCAGTTCTTC
v_call: TRBV4-2; j_call: TRBJ2-1; d_call: TRBD2; clone_size: -; cdr3_aa: CASSPWTSGEGEQFF; cdr3_nt: TGTGCCAGCAGCCCCTGGACTAGCGGGGAAGGTGAGCAGTTCTTC
v_call: TRBV29-1; j_call: TRBJ2-4; d_call: -; clone_size: few; cdr3_aa: CSVEGSGNIQYF; cdr3_nt: TGCAGCGTTGAAGGATCGGGAAACATTCAGTACTTC
v_call: TRBV2; j_call: TRBJ1-1; d_call: -; clone_size: -; cdr3_aa: CASSYTENTEAFF; cdr3_nt: TGTGCCAGCAGTTATACAGAGAACACTGAAGCTTTCTTT
v_call: TRBV7-7; j_call: TRBJ1-1; d_call: -; clone_size: few; cdr3_aa: CASSLDRGTEAFF; cdr3_nt: TGTGCTAGCAGCTTGGACAGAGGGACTGAAGCTTTCTTT
v_call: TRBV9; j_call: TRBJ2-2; d_call: TRBD2; clone_size: -; cdr3_aa: CASSVGGFNTGELFF; cdr3_nt: TGTGCCAGCAGCGTCGGGGGGTTCAACACCGGGGAGCTGTTTTTT
v_call: TRBV2; j_call: TRBJ2-1; d_call: -; clone_size: few; cdr3_aa: CASSVQGNEQFF; cdr3_nt: TGTGCCAGCTCTGTTCAGGGAAATGAGCAGTTCTTC
v_call: TRBV7-2; j_call: TRBJ2-3; d_call: TRBD2; clone_size: -; cdr3_aa: CASSFSPAGVSDTQYF; cdr3_nt: TGTGCCAGCAGCTTTTCCCCTGCGGGAGTCAGCGATACGCAGTATTTT
v_call: TRBV6-5; j_call: TRBJ1-4; d_call: -; clone_size: -; cdr3_aa: CASSYETRAEKLFF; cdr3_nt: TGTGCCAGCAGTTACGAGACGAGGGCAGAAAAACTGTTTTTT